This T cell receptor beta chain was sequenced during a study of shared clonotypes between healthy human individuals. Study-level background: Donor ages ranged 18 to 49 years: a couple of women, a few men.

The CDR3 consists of 14 residues. Germline V gene lookup returns CDR1 SGHAT and CDR2 FQNNGV. V lost 6 bases and J 7 bases, leaving 18 bases between the germline ends. Each sorted subset replicate got 200 ng genomic DNA, tens of thousands of genomes. Sequencing was performed with immunoSEQ multiplex PCR; in TCRdb, only in-frame clones are kept and a portion is missing. The table has around 980,000 clones, 75% to 85% seen once; the top ten hold more than 0.55%. The rearrangement joins TRBV11-2 to TRBJ1-2, with a possible D match to TRBD1 (6 bases). What was sequenced was memory CD4+ T cells from PBMCs. Subset here: CD45RA-negative fraction. This sequence originates from a young man in good health. Some clones in this sample may be carry-over from other donors' samples. CDR3 coding DNA: TGTGCCAGCAGGCCAGGGGCGGAACTTCTTGGCTACACCTTC. Protein sequence: CASRPGAELLGYTF. Supplemented by reference TRBV11-2 and TRBJ1-2, the full variable domain reads EAGVAQSPRYKIIEKRQSVAFWCNPISGHATLYWYQQILGQGPKLLIQFQNNGVVDDSQLPKDRFSAERLKGVDSTLKIQPAKLEDSAVYLCASRPGAELLGYTFGSGTRLTVV.